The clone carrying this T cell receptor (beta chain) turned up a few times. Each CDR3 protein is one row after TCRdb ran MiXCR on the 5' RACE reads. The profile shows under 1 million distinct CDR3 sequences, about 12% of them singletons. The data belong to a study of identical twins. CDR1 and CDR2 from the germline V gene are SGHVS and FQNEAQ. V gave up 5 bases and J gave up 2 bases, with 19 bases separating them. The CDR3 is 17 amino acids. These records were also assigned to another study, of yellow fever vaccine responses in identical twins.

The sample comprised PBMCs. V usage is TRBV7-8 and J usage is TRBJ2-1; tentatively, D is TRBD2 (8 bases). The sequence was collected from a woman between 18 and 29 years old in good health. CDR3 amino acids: CASSPEGAGGTYNEQFF. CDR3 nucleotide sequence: TGTGCCAGCAGCCCCGAGGGGGCGGGGGGTACCTACAATGAGCAGTTCTTC.